Presented here are 8 T cell receptor beta chains from one specimen sequenced in a study of cytomegalovirus exposure and HLA in healthy donors. The study ran its PCR with 60 Vbeta and 13 Jbeta primers. The repertoire was sequenced with immunoSEQ multiplex PCR; TCRdb's copy has only in-frame clones and lacks some. The profile covers over 100,000 clones, with roughly 74% appearing a single time and about 7.3% taken by the ten largest. The sample was PBMCs. The receptors come from a male donor in good health and CMV-seronegative.

This clone occurred once. The J gene is TRBJ2-1, the V gene TRBV5-6; TRBD2 matches 9 bases. With V trimmed by 0 bases and J by 6 bases, 10 bases remained unmatched. CDR3 length: 17 residues. The germline V gene has CDR1 SGHDT and CDR2 YYEEEE. CDR3 amino acids: CASSLVSLAGVSNEQFF. The DNA of the CDR3 is TGTGCCAGCAGCTTGGTCAGTTTAGCGGGAGTGAGCAATGAGCAGTTCTTC.

The V gene is TRBV2, the J gene TRBJ1-2; possibly TRBD1 for D (5 bases). Per the germline V gene, CDR1 is SNHLY and CDR2 is FYNNEI. CDR3 length: 15 amino acids. V lost 7 bases to trimming and J lost 1 base, with 16 bases between them. CDR3 sequence reads: CASKGGAGINYGYTF. In nucleotides, the CDR3 is TGTGCCAGCAAGGGTGGAGCAGGGATTAACTATGGCTACACCTTC.

The rearrangement joins TRBV9 to TRBJ1-4; TRBD1 matches 8 bases. Germline V CDR1 and CDR2: SGDLS, YYNGEE. Unmatched junction bases numbered 2, after V lost 0 bases and J lost 4 bases. This CDR3 spans 15 amino acids. The DNA for the CDR3 is TGTGCCAGCAGCGTAGGGACAGGGTATAATGAAAAACTGTTTTTT. It is translated as CASSVGTGYNEKLFF.

The chain couples TRBV19 to TRBJ1-1; D is unclear. V gave up 3 bases and J gave up 6 bases, with 8 bases separating them. CDR1 and CDR2 (germline): LNHDA, SQIVND (reference sequence). The CDR3 sequence is 12 residues long. The CDR3 region is CASSITRAEAFF. As DNA, the CDR3 is TGTGCCAGTAGTATCACGCGAGCTGAAGCTTTCTTT.

The chain joins TRBV6-5 to TRBJ1-2, with a weak D call TRBD1 (5 bases). V gave up 7 bases and J gave up 8 bases, with 20 bases separating them. The CDR3 length is 14 residues. Germline CDR1 and CDR2: MNHEY and SVGAGI. In DNA form, the CDR3 reads TGTGCCAGCACCAATCTTCGCGGGGGACGGGGCTACACCTTC. Encoded protein: CASTNLRGGRGYTF.

This clone was found a few times. This sequence joins TRBV28 and TRBJ1-2; 8 nucleotides match TRBD1. This CDR3 contains 17 residues. V shed 5 bases and J 4 bases; nucleotides not matched to a gene: 15. Germline V gene sequence: CDR1 MDHEN, CDR2 SYDVKM. DNA for the CDR3: TGTGCCAGCAGTCCAATGGGACAGGCGATTCGCTTCTATGGCTACACCTTC. The encoded protein is CASSPMGQAIRFYGYTF.

CDR3 sequence reads: CASSFRAYNEQFF. The CDR3 DNA follows: TGCGCCAGTTCCTTCCGGGCCTACAATGAGCAGTTCTTC. V usage is TRBV5-1 and J usage is TRBJ2-1; D gene ambiguous. The CDR3 is made up of 13 amino acids. Germline V gene lookup returns CDR1 SGHRS and CDR2 YFSETQ. V was cut by 8 bases and J by 2 bases, with 11 bases left in between.

The chain uses TRBV28 and TRBJ2-3; 13 bases line up with TRBD2. The CDR3 is 20 residues long. V lost 5 bases to trimming and J lost 5 bases; unmatched junction nucleotides: 19. Germline-derived CDR1 and CDR2 are MDHEN and SYDVKM. CDR3 loop: CASSASGTSGTLWPIDTQYF. CDR3 nucleotides: TGTGCCAGCAGTGCATCCGGGACTAGCGGGACCCTATGGCCGATAGATACGCAGTATTTT.